This TCR beta chain was sequenced during a study of blood T cell repertoires in COVID-19. The CDR3 covers 15 residues. Trimming left V 8 bases short and J 0 bases short, with 14 bases between. The germline gives CDR1 SNHLY, CDR2 FYNNEI. This clone came up a few times. Per the study methods: Amplification from reference gene primers served as the basis for estimated nucleated cell counts. Produced via immunoSEQ multiplex PCR; TCRdb's table is partial and in-frame only. The V and J calls and clone size come from that table; D and trimming were worked out from the DNA. The sample holds about 200,000 clones, about 86% seen once.

The source material was peripheral blood. The clonotype was recovered from a woman in her forties or fifties with COVID-19, enrolled during active disease. V and J are TRBV2 and TRBJ2-1; maybe TRBD2 (5 bases). CDR3 nucleotides: TGTGCCAGCGGAGGACTGACAAGCTCCTACAATGAGCAGTTCTTC. Residues: CASGGLTSSYNEQFF.